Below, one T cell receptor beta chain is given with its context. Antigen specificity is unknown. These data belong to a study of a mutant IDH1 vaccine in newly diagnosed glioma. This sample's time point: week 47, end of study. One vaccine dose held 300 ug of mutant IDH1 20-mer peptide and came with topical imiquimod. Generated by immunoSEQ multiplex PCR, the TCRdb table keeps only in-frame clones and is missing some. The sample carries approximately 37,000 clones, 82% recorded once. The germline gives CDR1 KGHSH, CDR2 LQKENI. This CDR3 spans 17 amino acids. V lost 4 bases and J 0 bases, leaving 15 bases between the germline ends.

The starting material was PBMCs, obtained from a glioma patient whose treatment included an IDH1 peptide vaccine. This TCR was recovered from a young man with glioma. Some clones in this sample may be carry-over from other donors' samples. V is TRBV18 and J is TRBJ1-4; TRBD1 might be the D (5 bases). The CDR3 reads CASSQDYRQPTNEKLFF. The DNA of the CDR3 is TGTGCCAGCTCACAAGACTACCGACAGCCAACTAATGAAAAACTGTTTTTT.